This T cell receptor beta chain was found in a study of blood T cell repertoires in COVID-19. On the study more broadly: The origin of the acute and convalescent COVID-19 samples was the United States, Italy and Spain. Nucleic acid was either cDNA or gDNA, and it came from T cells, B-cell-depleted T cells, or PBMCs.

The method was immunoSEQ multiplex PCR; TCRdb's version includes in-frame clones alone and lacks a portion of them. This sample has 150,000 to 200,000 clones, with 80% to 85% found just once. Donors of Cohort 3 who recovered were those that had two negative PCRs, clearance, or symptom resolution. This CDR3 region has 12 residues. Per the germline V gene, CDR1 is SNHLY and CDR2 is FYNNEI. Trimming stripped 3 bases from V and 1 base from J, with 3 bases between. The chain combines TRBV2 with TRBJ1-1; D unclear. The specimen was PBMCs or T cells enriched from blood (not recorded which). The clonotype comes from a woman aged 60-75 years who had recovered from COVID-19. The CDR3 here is CASSDQNTEAFF. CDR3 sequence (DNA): TGTGCCAGCAGTGACCAGAACACTGAAGCTTTCTTT.